This is a list of T cell receptor beta chains from one sample in a study of OX40 agonist ivuxolimab in advanced cancers. Clones were sequenced by immunoSEQ multiplex PCR, and TCRdb holds only the in-frame ones, with some missing. The profile covers around 74,000 clones, with around 86% appearing a single time and about 0.66% taken by the ten largest. The specimen was CD4+ or CD8+ T cells sorted from blood, collected in a trial of the OX40 agonist ivuxolimab. The receptor set was obtained from an adult with an advanced solid tumor such as melanoma, head and neck, liver or kidney cancer. CDR3s include the opening cysteine and the closing phenylalanine or tryptophan. A D gene is named only where the DNA matches it firmly. Clone size is shown for a subset of rows, as once, few, many or a class of expanded clone.

CDR3aa	CDR3nt	d_gene	abundance	v_gene	j_gene
CASRGDGGNEKLFF	TGTGCCAGCAGGGGCGACGGAGGTAATGAAAAACTGTTTTTT	NA	NA	TRBV27	TRBJ1-4
CASKAGGGTDTQYF	TGTGCCAGCAAAGCGGGGGGGGGTACAGATACGCAGTATTTT	TRBD2	NA	TRBV2	TRBJ2-3
CATSRGTSGVDTQYF	TGTGCCACCAGCAGGGGGACTAGCGGGGTAGATACGCAGTATTTT	TRBD2	few	TRBV15	TRBJ2-3
CASSRGQNWVADTQYF	TGCGCCAGCAGCCGTGGGCAAAACTGGGTCGCAGATACGCAGTATTTT	NA	NA	TRBV5-1	TRBJ2-3
CASSPDRGNQPQHF	TGTGCCAGCAGCCCGGACAGGGGCAATCAGCCCCAGCATTTT	TRBD1	NA	TRBV7-8	TRBJ1-5
CASSLGQSYGYTF	TGTGCCAGCAGCTTAGGGCAGTCTTATGGCTACACCTTC	NA	few	TRBV7-2	TRBJ1-2
CAWTGGPAGEQFF	TGTGCCTGGACGGGGGGGCCGGCGGGTGAGCAGTTCTTC	TRBD2	NA	TRBV30	TRBJ2-1
CASSTDRGGETQYF	TGTGCCAGCAGCACCGACAGGGGTGGGGAGACCCAGTACTTC	TRBD1	NA	TRBV7-9	TRBJ2-5
CASSPPGGGRSPLHF	TGTGCCAGCAGTCCTCCAGGGGGGGGCCGATCACCCCTCCACTTT	TRBD1	NA	TRBV27	TRBJ1-6
CASSDPAPGQGSYEQYF	TGTGCCAGCAGCGACCCCGCACCGGGACAGGGTAGCTACGAGCAGTACTTC	TRBD1	NA	TRBV7-2	TRBJ2-7
CASSVSGVALDEQYF	TGTGCCAGCAGCGTAAGCGGGGTGGCGTTAGACGAGCAGTACTTC	TRBD2	NA	TRBV9	TRBJ2-7
CASSWDRETYEQYF	TGTGCCAGCAGCTGGGACAGGGAAACCTACGAGCAGTACTTC	TRBD1	once	TRBV5-4	TRBJ2-7
CASSTRGTQYF	TGTGCCAGCAGCACCCGGGGGACCCAGTACTTC	NA	NA	TRBV7-2	TRBJ2-5
CASSLVLGGPNQPQHF	TGTGCCAGCAGCTTAGTACTCGGGGGCCCGAATCAGCCCCAGCATTTT	NA	NA	TRBV7-3	TRBJ1-5
CASSIELSGNTIYF	TGTGCCAGTAGTATCGAACTCTCTGGAAACACCATATATTTT	NA	NA	TRBV19	TRBJ1-3
CASSHRDRPYEQYF	TGTGCCAGTAGTCACAGGGATCGACCCTACGAGCAGTACTTC	NA	NA	TRBV19	TRBJ2-7
CASRAHINTEAFF	TGTGCCAGCAGGGCCCATATTAACACTGAAGCTTTCTTT	NA	NA	TRBV6-5	TRBJ1-1
CASSLDPGTSPLHF	TGTGCCAGCAGCTTAGATCCGGGAACCTCACCCCTCCACTTT	NA	few	TRBV11-2	TRBJ1-6
CASSVDPRRSIDSPLHF	TGTGCCAGCAGCGTAGACCCACGCAGGTCCATCGATTCACCCCTCCACTTT	NA	NA	TRBV9	TRBJ1-6
CASLPRFSTDTQYF	TGTGCCAGCCTTCCCCGGTTTAGCACAGATACGCAGTATTTT	NA	NA	TRBV5-6	TRBJ2-3